What follows is one T cell receptor beta chain and its context. This sample is part of a study of blood T cell repertoires in COVID-19. Study as a whole: Spain, Italy and the United States supplied samples that represented acute and convalescent COVID-19. Nucleic acid was either cDNA or gDNA, and it came from T cells, B-cell-depleted T cells, or PBMCs.

Authors' processing steps: Estimation of nucleated cell counts was performed using reference gene primer amplification. Some clones are missing from TCRdb's copy, which holds only in-frame ones; the method was immunoSEQ multiplex PCR. V and J calls and clone size are as listed in that table; D and trimming were resolved from the DNA. The data hold more than 300,000 clones, with 85% to 90% observed a single time. Patients from Seattle were sampled longitudinally, starting during active infection. The CDR3 is 15 residues long. Trimming removed 3 bases from V and 5 bases from J; junction bases left unmatched: 9. CDR1 and CDR2 from the germline V gene are KGHSH and LQKENI.

Specimen: peripheral blood. The V gene is TRBV18, the J gene TRBJ1-1, with TRBD1 matching over 7 bases. The sequence came from a woman in her 70s with COVID-19, enrolled during active disease. This CDR3 is CASSPPRGAKTEAFF. CDR3 sequence (DNA): TGTGCCAGCTCACCTCCCAGGGGGGCCAAAACTGAAGCTTTCTTT.